This TCR beta chain is from a study of blood T cell repertoires in COVID-19 (dated by TCRdb to between 2020 and 2021). Context from the whole study: Samples covering the acute and convalescent phases of COVID-19 were provided by collaborators in the United States, Italy and Spain. The material from the prospective study consisted of cDNA or gDNA derived from T cells, B-cell-depleted T cells, or PBMCs. Deeply sampled blood TCRbeta repertoires from subjects exposed to, actively infected with, or recovered from COVID-19 were included in the dataset. The repertoires were made available in a free public database intended to serve as a resource for research on the immune response to SARS-CoV-2. HLA class I and class II types, where available, came from metadata supplied by the sample provider rather than from assay-based typing. The samples were drawn from the first 160 participants of the ongoing ImmuneRACE study and from more than 1,000 subjects provided by 6 global collaborators. Sample metadata almost always included a de-identified subject ID, COVID-19 status, age in years and sex. Paper-wide results and their limitations: The amount of clinical and demographic metadata varied by source and participant and was provided uncurated.

Comments on this clone: Which antigen it targets is not known. Base qualities are not recorded, but no much larger clone differs from it by a single base.

The collaborating institutions used their own protocols to collect whole blood in K2EDTA tubes. For TCRbeta analysis, collaborators shipped samples as frozen whole blood, isolated PBMCs, or DNA extracted from either of those sample types. The immunoSEQ Assay, a bias-controlled multiplex PCR, was used to amplify TCRbeta CDR3 regions from genomic DNA. The paper's data handling went like this. Within the assay, amplification of reference gene primers was used to estimate how many nucleated cells each sample contained. To quantify the absolute abundance of each unique TCRbeta CDR3 rearrangement, sequence reads were collapsed and filtered. For each sample, productive Simpson clonality was calculated as the square root of Simpson's diversity index over productive rearrangements. This immuneACCESS table, as held by TCRdb, lists in-frame sequences with V and J called but not all clones. Of the missing ones, under half trace to an unresolved V gene in checked studies; the others have no known cause. That table is the source of V, J and clone size, and D and trimming were worked out from the DNA. The sample table records 60,000 to 90,000 clones; 70% to 90% of these occur just once. In total, the top ten clones hold 15% to 20% of the sample.

Inclusive of the bounding cysteine and phenylalanine, the CDR3 is 13 residues long. The read is trimmed to its CDR3 DNA, 39 bases read in frame from base 1. Trimmed from V: 7 bases; trimmed from J: 10 bases; junction bases lacking a gene match: 6. The germline V gene gives CDR1 as MRHNA and CDR2 as SNTAGT. The sample taken for sequencing was peripheral blood. Recombination linked TRBV6-4 to TRBJ2-1; 11 bases in between match TRBD2. The TCR sequence derives from a human donor in a cohort sampled during active COVID-19. The base sequence is TGTGCCAGCACCCCTATAGCGGGAGGGGAGCAGTTCTTC. This gives the protein CASTPIAGGEQFF.